This T cell receptor beta chain is from a study of graft-versus-host responses after intestinal transplantation. Looking at the study overall: Every transplant recipient was induced with anti-thymocyte globulin, then maintained on tacrolimus and steroids for two to three years.

Concerning this clone itself: Its antigen is still unknown.

Generated by immunoSEQ multiplex PCR, the TCRdb table keeps only in-frame clones and is missing some. This sample carries tens of thousands of clones, around 91% of them seen once, and the ten largest clones take nearly 0.1%. CDR1 and CDR2 from the germline V gene are SGHTA and FQGNSA. J was trimmed by 5 bases and V by 5 bases; bases with no gene match: 5. This CDR3 contains 14 residues. This chain connects TRBV7-2 to TRBJ1-5; TRBD1 matches at 8 bases. Sequenced material: unstimulated CD4+ T cells sorted from spleen or lymph node cells, taken before intestinal transplant. This clonotype was sampled from a human donor who received an intestinal transplant. The CDR3 loop is CASSVTGDHQPQHF. The CDR3 DNA sequence: TGTGCCAGCAGCGTGACAGGGGACCATCAGCCCCAGCATTTT.